The 27 T cell receptor beta chains below were found in one sample sequenced in a study of blood T cells in healthy people across ages. Together with a sample-barcoded 5' primer, a J-beta primer mix was included in a second PCR lasting roughly 6 to 12 cycles. MiXCR was run by TCRdb on the 5' RACE reads, yielding one entry per CDR3 protein. The repertoire consists of 1.8 million or so distinct CDR3 sequences, with roughly two fifths occurring once and the leading ten covering under 30%. The material sequenced was blood. The receptors were sampled from a human donor in good health.

This chain uses TRBV7-9 with TRBJ2-7, with D perhaps TRBD1 (6 bases). V was shortened by 8 bases and J by 2 bases, with 16 bases between the two germline ends. CDR1 is SEHNR, CDR2 FQNEAQ, per germline (reference sequence). The CDR3 contains 14 residues. The CDR3 region is CASPPPGTPYEQYF. The DNA of the CDR3 is TGTGCCAGCCCCCCCCCGGGGACACCCTACGAGCAGTACTTC.

The table lists this clonotype with a few counts. V usage is TRBV29-1 and J usage is TRBJ2-1; D is uncertain. V lost 1 base and J lost 2, with 6 bases in between. This CDR3 spans 13 amino acids. In germline, CDR1 is SQVTM, CDR2 ANQGSEA. The CDR3 region is CSVEGQAYNEQFF. The CDR3 DNA reads as TGCAGCGTTGAAGGGCAGGCCTACAATGAGCAGTTCTTC.

The rearrangement uses TRBV28 and TRBJ1-1, with D possibly being TRBD1 (5 bases). The CDR3 is 15 residues long. V was trimmed by 2 bases and J by 10 bases, leaving 20 bases between them. Germline V CDR1 and CDR2: MDHEN, SYDVKM. CDR3 in DNA: TGTGCCAGCAGTTTACCGGGGGTAGGGGTTTGGGGAGCTTTCTTT. This sequence encodes CASSLPGVGVWGAFF. Filled out from reference TRBV28 and TRBJ1-1, the complete variable domain reads DVKVTQSSRYLVKRTGEKVFLECVQDMDHENMFWYRQDPGLGLRLIYFSYDVKMKEKGDIPEGYSVSREKKERFSLILESASTNQTSMYLCASSLPGVGVWGAFFGQGTRLTVV.

This clonotype occurred a few times. V gene TRBV4-2 combines with J gene TRBJ1-4; D gene ambiguous. The length of the CDR3 is 16 residues. The V end was cut by 2 bases, the J end by 0 bases, with 10 bases between. CDR1 and CDR2 from the germline V gene are LGHNA and YNFKEQ. The CDR3 nucleotides are TGTGCCAGCAGCCAACCTACCGCGGCAACTAATGAAAAACTGTTTTTT. Its protein is CASSQPTAATNEKLFF.

The chain combines TRBV12-3 or TRBV12-4 with TRBJ1-2, with 7 bases matching TRBD1. V was clipped by 6 bases and J by 3 bases; unmatched bases: 7. This CDR3 has 14 amino acids. This chain's CDR3 is CASSIGQEYYGYTF. The CDR3 DNA sequence: TGTGCCAGCAGCATCGGACAGGAGTACTATGGCTACACCTTC.

This clonotype was counted between two and nine times. The chain is built from TRBV11-3 and TRBJ2-1; 10 bases are a match to TRBD1. The germline V gene has CDR1 SGHNT and CDR2 YENEEA. J was trimmed by 7 bases and V by 4 bases; bases with no gene match: 7. CDR3 length: 15 amino acids. CDR3 in amino acids: CASSSRQGAWNEQFF. Written as DNA, the CDR3 is TGTGCCAGCAGCTCCAGACAGGGGGCATGGAATGAGCAGTTCTTC.

V and J are TRBV7-3 and TRBJ2-7; TRBD2 might be the D (6 bases). V was cut by 5 bases and J by 5 bases, with 16 bases left in between. Germline V gene data show CDR1 as SGHTA and CDR2 as FQGTGA. The CDR3 runs 14 residues. CDR3 loop: CASSPSGGLDEQYF. The CDR3 nucleotides are TGTGCCAGCAGCCCTAGTGGGGGGTTGGACGAGCAGTACTTC.

This rearrangement joins TRBV20-1 to TRBJ2-4, with 8 bases identical to TRBD2. With the DNA end fitting TRBJ2-7 better, the J assignment may be wrong. The germline V gene has CDR1 DFQATT and CDR2 SNEGSKA (reference sequence). The CDR3 loop spans 15 amino acids. The DNA of the CDR3 is TGCAGTGCTAGAGATCCATGGACTAGCTTGAGCGAGCAGTACTTC. This encodes CSARDPWTSLSEQYF.

V is TRBV29-1 and J is TRBJ1-1, with no clear D. Germline CDR1 is SQVTM and CDR2 is ANQGSEA. The V end lost 5 bases, the J end lost 7 bases, and 8 bases lay between the germline ends. This CDR3 region has 10 residues. The CDR3 DNA follows: TGCAGCGTTCTCTTAATTGAAGCTTTCTTT. It translates to CSVLLIEAFF.

Comment on this clonotype: One end of the junction is discordant with germline, which a read error may explain. This chain joins TRBV5-1 and TRBJ2-4, with D unresolved. The J call may be wrong; the DNA end is better matched by TRBJ2-7. The CDR3 extends over 16 amino acids. Germline V gene sequence: CDR1 SGHRS, CDR2 YFSETQ. In DNA form, the CDR3 reads TGCGCCAGCGGCTTGGGCACCTCTCGAAGTCGGTACGAGCAGTACTTC. Protein sequence: CASGLGTSRSRYEQYF.

The chain has TRBV7-2 and TRBJ2-5; 11 bases agree with TRBD1. The germline gives CDR1 SGHTA, CDR2 FQGNSA. V was clipped by 1 base and J by 7 bases; unmatched bases: 11. The CDR3 runs 17 residues. The DNA of the CDR3 is TGTGCCAGCAGCTTAGACTTGGGACAGGGGGTTGCAGGGACCCAGTACTTC. This sequence encodes CASSLDLGQGVAGTQYF.

The V and J genes are TRBV28 and TRBJ1-6; the D gene is possibly TRBD1 (5 bases). In germline, CDR1 is MDHEN, CDR2 SYDVKM. The CDR3 has 16 residues. The V end lost 6 bases, the J end lost 2 bases, and 14 bases lay between the germline ends. As DNA, the CDR3 is TGTGCCAGCAGCCCTAGAGGGGTTACCTATAATTCACCCCTCCACTTT. Amino acid sequence: CASSPRGVTYNSPLHF.

Worth noting for this clonotype: This may arise from a read error, as a much more abundant clone is one base away. The chain combines TRBV28 with TRBJ1-5; no clear D gene. The CDR3 is made up of 14 amino acids. V gave up 7 bases and J gave up 5 bases, with 15 bases separating them. The V gene's germline CDR1 is MDHEN and CDR2 SYDVKM. The CDR3 coding sequence is TGTGCCAGCATCCCTAGGGCCCGCGATCAGCCCCAGCATTTT. Protein: CASIPRARDQPQHF.

To note about this clonotype: Mismatch with germline at one junction end may stem from a read error. This chain connects TRBV19 to TRBJ1-2; D remains ambiguous. The V gene's germline CDR1 is LNHDA and CDR2 SQIVND (reference sequence). The CDR3 extends over 13 amino acids. In DNA, the CDR3 is TGTACCAGTAGTATAGATCCGGATAATGGCTACACCTTC. This codes for CTSSIDPDNGYTF.

V and J are TRBV7-3 and TRBJ1-2, with D uncertain. The CDR3 contains 13 residues. V was clipped by 4 bases and J by 10 bases, with 16 bases between them. Per germline, CDR1 SGHTA and CDR2 FQGTGA. Here the CDR3 reads CASSYEDLQDYTF. CDR3 DNA: TGTGCCAGCAGCTACGAGGACCTCCAAGACTACACCTTC.

The chain is built from TRBV28 and TRBJ1-2; D is ambiguous. The CDR3 loop spans 13 amino acids. Germline-derived CDR1 and CDR2 are MDHEN and SYDVKM. V lost 0 bases and J lost 3, with 5 bases in between. The CDR3 nucleotides are TGTGCCAGCAGTTTATGTGATGACTATGGCTACACCTTC. As protein: CASSLCDDYGYTF.

The chain recombines TRBV19 with TRBJ1-5; D is uncertain. Germline-derived CDR1 and CDR2 are LNHDA and SQIVND (reference sequence). V was shortened by 1 base and J by 6 bases, with 7 bases between the two germline ends. There are 13 residues in the CDR3. In DNA, the CDR3 is TGTGCCAGTAGTATAGTGGACCGTCAGCCCCAGCATTTT. This codes for CASSIVDRQPQHF.

The count of this clonotype is one. The J gene is TRBJ1-2, the V gene TRBV5-1; perhaps TRBD1 as D (5 bases). Looked up from germline, CDR1 is SGHRS and CDR2 is YFSETQ. V dropped 2 bases and J dropped 5 bases, with 13 bases sitting between them. The CDR3 spans 14 residues. The DNA of the CDR3 is TGCGCCAGCAGCTTATTATGGGGGTCATATGGCTACACCTTC. Protein product: CASSLLWGSYGYTF.

The chain employs TRBV29-1 and TRBJ2-3; D possibly corresponds to TRBD1 (5 bases). From germline, CDR1 is SQVTM and CDR2 ANQGSEA. The V end lost 3 bases, the J end lost 8 bases, and 9 bases lay between the germline ends. This CDR3 contains 11 residues. The chain's CDR3 is CSVDRVATQYF. The CDR3, as DNA: TGCAGCGTTGACAGGGTGGCTACGCAGTATTTT.

The chain employs TRBV20-1 and TRBJ2-5; D is possibly TRBD1 (6 bases). Deletions cut 4 bases from V and 0 bases from J, with 18 bases between. CDR3 size: 16 residues. Germline V gene lookup returns CDR1 DFQATT and CDR2 SNEGSKA (reference sequence). As DNA, the CDR3 is TGCAGTGCTACACCGACAGGTAGAGGGTACCAAGAGACCCAGTACTTC. It translates to CSATPTGRGYQETQYF.

This chain connects TRBV6-2 or TRBV6-3 to TRBJ1-2; the D is unclear. CDR1 is MNHEY, CDR2 SVGEGT, per germline. CDR3 length: 13 amino acids. Trimming left V 5 bases short and J 4 bases short, with 11 bases between. CDR3 DNA sequence: TGTGCCAGCAGTAAGGGCACCAGCTATGGCTACACCTTC. Its protein is CASSKGTSYGYTF.

The V gene is TRBV9, the J gene TRBJ1-2, with TRBD1 matching over 7 bases. Germline V lookup: CDR1 SGDLS, CDR2 YYNGEE. The junction had 6 bases not matched to a gene; V was cut back by 4 bases and J by 3 bases. The CDR3 loop spans 14 amino acids. The CDR3 is CASSPNGQDYGYTF. The CDR3 region has the DNA TGTGCCAGCAGCCCTAACGGACAGGACTATGGCTACACCTTC.

The rearrangement links TRBV5-5 to TRBJ2-1; TRBD2 is a possible D gene (7 bases). CDR3 length equals 15 residues. Germline V lookup: CDR1 SGHKS, CDR2 YYEKEE (reference sequence). V was shortened by 4 bases and J by 8 bases, with 19 bases between the two germline ends. CDR3 DNA sequence: TGTGCCAGCAGCCTAGGGGGGGGCATTTTCGATGAGCAGTTCTTC. Protein: CASSLGGGIFDEQFF.

V and J are TRBV6-2 or TRBV6-3 and TRBJ1-5, with a weak D call TRBD1 (5 bases). The CDR3 consists of 16 residues. Trimming took 7 bases from V and 11 from J, leaving 27 bases between them. Per germline, CDR1 MNHEY and CDR2 SVGEGT. CDR3: CASTEGLAGVQETQHF. CDR3 DNA sequence: TGTGCCAGCACCGAAGGACTAGCGGGGGTTCAAGAGACCCAGCATTTT.

This clonotype has just a few counts. The chain has TRBV12-3 or TRBV12-4 and TRBJ1-1; possible D gene TRBD1, 5 bases. The CDR3 covers 11 residues. The V end lost 6 bases, the J end lost 7 bases, and 9 bases lay between the germline ends. The CDR3 DNA sequence: TGTGCCAGCAGCAAAGGGGTTGAAGCTTTCTTT. Translation gives CASSKGVEAFF.

The table lists this clonotype with a few counts. The V and J genes are TRBV12-3 or TRBV12-4 and TRBJ2-3; TRBD2 matches at 14 bases. V gave up 5 bases and J gave up 0 bases; unmatched junction bases: 4. The CDR3 sequence is 17 residues long. The CDR3, as DNA: TGTGCCAGCAGTCCGGGACTAGCGGGAGCGAGCACAGATACGCAGTATTTT. Its translation: CASSPGLAGASTDTQYF.

This sequence joins TRBV4-2 and TRBJ2-3; TRBD2 agrees at 7 bases. Germline V gives CDR1 LGHNA, CDR2 YNFKEQ. The CDR3 runs to 15 residues. The ends lost 1 base at V and 2 bases at J; junction bases unmatched: 3. CDR3 in DNA: TGTGCCAGCAGCCAAGCTAGCGGAACCACAGATACGCAGTATTTT. This codes for CASSQASGTTDTQYF.